This TCR beta chain comes out of a study of shared clonotypes between healthy human individuals. A word on this clone: The antigen is unknown.

The donor population consisted of healthy HIV-negative adults with no recent acute infections or vaccinations. Generated by immunoSEQ multiplex PCR, the TCRdb table keeps only in-frame clones and is missing some. Of about 2.5 million clones in the sample, 85% to 95% were seen once. Study-wide results and limits: Larger estimated richness was generally recorded for naive subsets relative to memory subsets.

CDR1 is LNHDA, CDR2 SQIVND, per germline (reference sequence). The CDR3 contains 13 residues. The germline V and J ends were trimmed by 2 bases and 6 bases, with 8 bases remaining between them. The source material was naive CD4+ T cells from PBMCs. Subset in this sample: CD45RA+ positively selected. The rearrangement uses TRBV19 and TRBJ2-1; D remains ambiguous. This TCR was sampled from a man between 18 and 29 years old in good health. Some clones in this sample may be carry-over from other donors' samples. CDR3 protein: CASSIPWVNEQFF. Written as DNA, the CDR3 is TGTGCCAGTAGTATACCATGGGTCAATGAGCAGTTCTTC.